Presented here are 20 T cell receptor beta chains from one specimen sequenced in a study of molecular identifiers for immune sequencing clone quantification. TCRdb ran MiXCR on the PCR reads and lists one entry per CDR3 protein. The profile covers roughly 100,000 distinct CDR3 sequences, with about 35% appearing a single time and about 9.1% taken by the ten largest. The sample was naive CD8+ T cells from blood, with Jurkat cell RNA spiked in. Subset: FACS-sorted CD8+CD4-CCR7+CD45RA+ naive T cells. The receptors derive from a human donor in good health. Some libraries in this study had Jurkat cell RNA spiked in.

The chain employs TRBV13 and TRBJ2-6; D remains ambiguous. Per germline, CDR1 PRHDT and CDR2 FYEKMQ (reference sequence). CDR3 size: 15 residues. V was cut by 8 bases and J by 0 bases, with 11 bases left in between. CDR3 residues: CASGSGPSGANVLTF. Here the CDR3 DNA reads TGTGCCAGCGGCAGTGGTCCCTCTGGGGCCAACGTCCTGACTTTC. Drawing the rest from reference TRBV13 and TRBJ2-6, the complete variable domain is AAGVIQSPRHLIKEKRETATLKCYPIPRHDTVYWYQQGPGQDPQFLISFYEKMQSDKGSIPDRFSAQQFSDYHSELNMSSLELGDSALYFCASGSGPSGANVLTFGAGSRLTVL.

The genes are TRBV6-2 or TRBV6-3 and TRBJ2-5; 11 nucleotides agree with TRBD2. V lost 6 bases, J lost 9 bases, and 18 bases stayed unmatched. The CDR3 has 17 residues. CDR1 and CDR2 (germline): MNHEY, SVGEGT. CDR3 protein: CASSVPFSGGAREPQYF. CDR3 in DNA: TGTGCCAGCAGCGTCCCCTTTAGCGGGGGGGCCCGGGAGCCCCAGTACTTC.

This chain links TRBV7-8 with TRBJ2-3, with D possibly called TRBD1 or TRBD2 (6 bases each). The CDR3 covers 16 residues. The V and J ends lost 5 bases and 4 bases respectively, with 19 bases between them. Germline-derived CDR1 and CDR2 are SGHVS and FQNEAQ. DNA of the CDR3: TGTGCCAGCAGCAGAAACCCGGGGGCTCCCGCAGATACGCAGTATTTT. As protein: CASSRNPGAPADTQYF.

The chain recombines TRBV6-2 or TRBV6-3 with TRBJ2-7; D is perhaps TRBD2 (6 bases). Germline V lookup: CDR1 MNHEY, CDR2 SVGEGT. CDR3 size: 15 residues. V lost 6 bases and J lost 0, with 15 bases in between. Here the CDR3 DNA reads TGTGCCAGCAGCCCCTCCTCGGGAGCCTCCTACGAGCAGTACTTC. As protein: CASSPSSGASYEQYF.

A note on this clonotype: Mismatch with germline at one junction end may stem from a read error. This rearrangement joins TRBV27 to TRBJ1-4; TRBD1 might be the D (5 bases). The CDR3 has 13 residues. Germline V gene data show CDR1 as MNHEY and CDR2 as SMNVEV (reference sequence). CDR3 sequence (DNA): TGTGCCAGCAGTTTAGGGGCTAATGAAAAACTGTATTTT. Its translation is CASSLGANEKLYF.

The J gene is TRBJ2-7, the V gene TRBV10-1, with TRBD2 matching 11 bases. CDR1 and CDR2 (germline): WNHNN, SYGVQD (reference sequence). The CDR3 sequence is 15 residues long. V was clipped by 7 bases and J by 0 bases; unmatched bases: 5. CDR3 region: CASTAGLADSYEQYF. The DNA of the CDR3 is TGCGCCAGCACAGCGGGACTAGCGGACTCCTACGAGCAGTACTTC.

The V gene is TRBV20-1, the J gene TRBJ2-7, with TRBD2 matching over 8 bases. Germline CDR1 is DFQATT and CDR2 is SNEGSKA (reference sequence). V was pared by 0 bases and J by 6 bases, with 7 bases of the junction left unmatched. CDR3 length: 14 amino acids. Here the CDR3 reads CSARELDGRGEQYF. CDR3 in DNA: TGCAGTGCTAGAGAATTAGACGGGAGGGGCGAGCAGTACTTC.

This clonotype was recorded many times. The chain couples TRBV13 to TRBJ2-3, with D unresolved. This CDR3 spans 15 amino acids. The germline V gene encodes CDR1 PRHDT and CDR2 FYEKMQ (reference sequence). The V gene lost 1 base and the J gene lost 2 bases, with 10 bases spanning the gap. As DNA, the CDR3 is TGTGCCAGCAGCTTAGTCACAGCAAACACAGATACGCAGTATTTT. Translation: CASSLVTANTDTQYF. Supplemented by reference TRBV13 and TRBJ2-3, the full variable domain reads AAGVIQSPRHLIKEKRETATLKCYPIPRHDTVYWYQQGPGQDPQFLISFYEKMQSDKGSIPDRFSAQQFSDYHSELNMSSLELGDSALYFCASSLVTANTDTQYFGPGTRLTVL.

Details on this clonotype: It is likely a read error, because the conserved phenylalanine at the end of the CDR3 is missing. The chain joins TRBV11-2 to TRBJ2-3, with TRBD2 matching over 9 bases. V gave up 8 bases and J gave up 3 bases; unmatched junction bases: 9. The CDR3 is made up of 15 amino acids. CDR1 and CDR2 from the germline V gene are SGHAT and FQNNGV. The CDR3 DNA follows: TGTGCCAGCGGATTTAGCGGGAGTATAACAGATACGCAGTATTAT. This gives the protein CASGFSGSITDTQYY.

The table lists this clonotype with a few counts. The V and J genes are TRBV18 and TRBJ2-3; D perhaps matches TRBD1 (7 bases). V was trimmed by 6 bases and J by 5 bases, leaving 15 bases between them. The germline CDR1 and CDR2 sequences are KGHSH and LQKENI. This CDR3 spans 14 amino acids. CDR3 in amino acids: CASSPQGGRDTQYF. For the CDR3, the DNA is TGTGCCAGCTCCCCCCAGGGGGGTAGAGATACGCAGTATTTT.

V gene TRBV27 combines with J gene TRBJ2-5; D call uncertain. Trimming removed 2 bases from V and 5 bases from J, with 15 bases in between. Germline values: CDR1 MNHEY, CDR2 SMNVEV (reference sequence). CDR3 length equals 15 residues. CDR3 coding DNA: TGTGCCAGCAGTTTAAGTCAGGCCCTGGTTGAGACCCAGTACTTC. Encoded protein: CASSLSQALVETQYF.

As concerns this clonotype: A much larger clone is a single base away; this may be a read error. The chain uses TRBV7-2 and TRBJ2-5; D uncertain. Germline values: CDR1 SGHTA, CDR2 FQGNSA. CDR3 length: 14 amino acids. CDR3 amino acids: CACSLAGSQETQYF. The CDR3 DNA reads TGTGCCTGCAGCCTCGCCGGGTCTCAAGAGACCCAGTACTTC.

This clonotype has more than one count but fewer than ten. The gene calls are TRBV12-3 or TRBV12-4 and TRBJ2-5, with D perhaps TRBD1 (6 bases). The CDR3 is made up of 15 amino acids. V was pared by 5 bases and J by 0 bases, with 13 bases between. The CDR3 sequence: CASSPGDPYQETQYF. Written as DNA, the CDR3 is TGTGCCAGCAGTCCAGGGGACCCGTACCAAGAGACCCAGTACTTC.

Details on this clonotype: This may stem from a read error, because a much larger clone lies one nucleotide away. The chain recombines TRBV7-8 with TRBJ1-4; D call uncertain. Germline loops: CDR1 SGHVS, CDR2 FQNEAQ. This CDR3 comprises 14 residues. With 2 bases removed from V and 6 bases from J, the gap between germline ends came to 10 bases. CDR3 sequence reads: CASSLNTKDEKLFF. The CDR3 DNA reads TGTGCCAGCAGCTTAAACACCAAGGATGAAAAACTGTTTTTT. Full variable domain (missing parts from reference TRBV7-8 and TRBJ1-4): GAGVSQSPRYKVAKRGQDVALRCDPISGHVSLFWYQQALGQGPEFLTYFQNEAQLDKSGLPSDRFFAERPEGSVSTLKIQRTQQEDSAVYLCASSLNTKDEKLFFGSGTQLSVL.

The J gene is TRBJ2-7, the V gene TRBV10-3; D not resolved. V was cut by 6 bases and J by 2 bases, with 8 bases left in between. The germline CDR1 and CDR2 sequences are ENHRY and SYGVKD. CDR3 length equals 12 residues. The CDR3 loop is CAISVRAYEQYF. In DNA form, the CDR3 reads TGTGCCATCAGCGTCAGAGCCTACGAGCAGTACTTC.

The V call is TRBV2, the J call TRBJ2-7; unclear D gene. The CDR3 is made up of 13 amino acids. Germline V gene lookup returns CDR1 SNHLY and CDR2 FYNNEI. V was clipped by 11 bases and J by 0 bases, with 14 bases between them. CDR3 protein: CARQTENSYEQYF. The DNA of the CDR3 is TGTGCCCGTCAAACAGAAAACTCCTACGAGCAGTACTTC.

On this clonotype: A much more abundant neighbour one base away suggests this may be a read error. This rearrangement joins TRBV28 to TRBJ1-1; D is uncertain. This CDR3 has 14 residues. The V and J ends lost 4 bases and 4 bases respectively, with 13 bases between them. In germline, CDR1 is MDHEN, CDR2 SYDVKM. CDR3 bases: TGTGCCAGCAGTTACCAAGTTAAGGGCACTGAAGCTTTCTTT. Encoded protein: CASSYQVKGTEAFF.

There are many counts of this clonotype. CDR3 sequence (DNA): TGTGCCAGCAGCTTAGGGGGGGAAGGCGAGCAGTACTTC. Its translation is CASSLGGEGEQYF. This sequence joins TRBV7-6 and TRBJ2-7, with D possibly TRBD2 on 6 matching bases. Per germline, CDR1 SGHVS and CDR2 FNYEAQ. Between the trimmed V and J ends, which lost 1 base and 6 bases, there was a span of 10 bases. This CDR3 is 13 amino acids long.

This clonotype appeared a few times. One end of the junction varies from germline; a read error may be responsible. The V and J genes are TRBV28 and TRBJ2-3; D perhaps matches TRBD1 (6 bases). The CDR3 length is 15 residues. Germline CDR1 is MDHEN and CDR2 is SYDVKM. This CDR3 is CASSFRGTLADTLYF. DNA for the CDR3: TGTGCCAGCAGTTTTAGAGGGACACTCGCAGATACGCTGTATTTT. Complete variable domain (other parts from reference TRBV28 and TRBJ2-3): DVKVTQSSRYLVKRTGEKVFLECVQDMDHENMFWYRQDPGLGLRLIYFSYDVKMKEKGDIPEGYSVSREKKERFSLILESASTNQTSMYLCASSFRGTLADTLYFGPGTRLTVL.

The CDR3 bases are TGTGCCAGTAGCCCCCCCAACCCCGGGGAGCTGTTTTTT. Protein sequence: CASSPPNPGELFF. The chain joins TRBV19 to TRBJ2-2, with D hard to call. Germline V gives CDR1 LNHDA, CDR2 SQIVND (reference sequence). The V gene lost 6 bases and the J gene lost 6 bases, with 11 bases spanning the gap. The length of the CDR3 is 13 residues.